The next 25 T cell receptor beta chains were all read from a single sample in a study of blood T cell repertoires in COVID-19. The protocol was immunoSEQ multiplex PCR, while the TCRdb copy is restricted to in-frame clones and leaves out a portion. Among about 68,000 clones, 70% to 90% were seen once, and the ten largest hold about 4%. The sample consisted of peripheral blood. The receptors were sampled from a man between 50 and 59 years old with acute or convalescent COVID-19.

V is TRBV6-1 and J is TRBJ2-7; TRBD2 agrees at 16 bases. Losses at the gene ends were 4 bases for V and 6 bases for J; bases not matched to a gene: 6. There are 16 residues in the CDR3. Germline CDR1 MNHNS, CDR2 SASEGT. The CDR3 loop is CASSAGTSGRAGEQYF. Here the CDR3 DNA reads TGTGCCAGCAGTGCTGGGACTAGCGGGAGGGCCGGCGAGCAGTACTTC.

The chain combines TRBV5-1 with TRBJ2-1; the D is unclear. Germline V lookup: CDR1 SGHRS, CDR2 YFSETQ. V lost 0 bases and J lost 6, with 13 bases in between. The CDR3 is 15 amino acids. This CDR3 is CASSLAQTSGNEQFF. The CDR3 nucleotides are TGCGCCAGCAGCTTGGCCCAAACTTCGGGCAATGAGCAGTTCTTC.

DNA for the CDR3: TGCGCCAGCAGCGTCGGACCGAACGGAGGCAATGAGCAGTTCTTC. Its translation: CASSVGPNGGNEQFF. The chain joins TRBV5-1 to TRBJ2-1, with D maybe TRBD2 (5 bases). The length of the CDR3 is 15 residues. Trimming removed 4 bases from V and 6 bases from J, with 17 bases in between. CDR1 is SGHRS and CDR2 is YFSETQ in the germline V gene.

V usage is TRBV11-2 and J usage is TRBJ1-6, with 10 bases lining up with TRBD1. In germline, CDR1 is SGHAT, CDR2 FQNNGV. Trimming took 1 base from V and 9 from J; bases not matched to a gene: 15. The CDR3 length is 19 residues. The CDR3 sequence is CASSLVRTGGYYIGSPLHF. Here the CDR3 DNA reads TGTGCCAGCAGCTTAGTACGGACAGGGGGGTATTATATCGGTTCACCCCTCCACTTT.

V is TRBV10-3 and J is TRBJ1-6, with a tentative D call TRBD1 (5 bases). The V and J ends lost 8 bases and 5 bases respectively, with 10 bases between them. The CDR3 has 13 residues. Germline CDR1 reads ENHRY; CDR2 reads SYGVKD. In DNA form, the CDR3 reads TGTGCCATCGGGGGACTGAATAATTCACCCCTCCACTTT. Its translation is CAIGGLNNSPLHF.

The chain carries TRBV30 and TRBJ1-2; 10 bases agree with TRBD1. V was pared by 2 bases and J by 5 bases, with 8 bases of the junction left unmatched. The V gene's germline CDR1 is GTSNPN and CDR2 SVGIG (reference sequence). The CDR3 has 15 residues. The CDR3 reads CAWSPPGQGRYGYTF. CDR3 nucleotide sequence: TGTGCCTGGAGTCCACCGGGACAGGGGCGATATGGCTACACCTTC.

This clone is a singleton in its sample. The CDR3 nucleotides read TGCGCCAGCAGCTTGGGGGGGACATCCTACAATGAGCAGTTCTTC. It yields the protein CASSLGGTSYNEQFF. This chain uses TRBV5-1 with TRBJ2-1; tentatively, D is TRBD1 (6 bases). Germline-derived CDR1 and CDR2 are SGHRS and YFSETQ. This CDR3 is built from 15 residues. V lost 0 bases and J 1 base, leaving 8 bases between the germline ends.

The chain couples TRBV6-5 to TRBJ2-5; 7 bases match TRBD1. The V gene end was trimmed by 6 bases and the J gene end by 2 bases; junction bases not matched to a gene: 9. Per the germline V gene, CDR1 is MNHEY and CDR2 is SVGAGI. There are 15 residues in the CDR3. The CDR3 is CASRQRTGPQETQYF. The DNA of the CDR3 is TGTGCCAGCAGACAAAGGACAGGCCCGCAAGAGACCCAGTACTTC.

This chain uses TRBV3-1 (or the pseudogene TRBV3-2) with TRBJ1-2, with D unresolved. This CDR3 has 13 residues. Trimming removed 1 base at V and 6 bases at J, with 9 bases between. Germline V lookup: CDR1 LGHDT, CDR2 YNNKEL (reference sequence). CDR3 DNA sequence: TGTGCCAGCAGCCAAGGAACAAACCATGGCTACACCTTC. It yields the protein CASSQGTNHGYTF.

This chain links TRBV6-5 with TRBJ1-2; TRBD1 agrees at 8 bases. J lost 5 bases, V lost 2 bases, and 7 bases had no gene match. CDR3 size: 15 residues. Germline CDR1 is MNHEY and CDR2 is SVGAGI. The CDR3 protein is CASSYQDRVWYGYTF. CDR3 sequence (DNA): TGTGCCAGCAGTTACCAGGACAGGGTATGGTATGGCTACACCTTC.

The gene calls are TRBV7-8 and TRBJ1-5, with D perhaps TRBD1 (6 bases). Trimming cost V 1 base and J 3 bases, with 16 bases left between them. There are 17 residues in the CDR3. Germline assignment: CDR1 SGHVS and CDR2 FQNEAQ. CDR3 nucleotide sequence: TGTGCCAGCAGCTTAGATCGGGACAACCTTTACAATCAGCCCCAGCATTTT. Encoded protein: CASSLDRDNLYNQPQHF.

This clone was observed once. This chain connects TRBV11-3 to TRBJ2-7, with D uncertain. The CDR3 sequence is 13 residues long. Germline CDR1 and CDR2: SGHNT and YENEEA. The germline V and J ends were trimmed by 2 bases and 3 bases, with 8 bases remaining between them. CDR3 amino acids: CASSLHPGYEQYF. DNA for the CDR3: TGTGCCAGCAGCTTACATCCGGGCTACGAGCAGTACTTC.

This clone was seen a single time. The rearrangement uses TRBV11-3 and TRBJ2-3, with 9 bases lining up with TRBD2. Germline V CDR1 and CDR2: SGHNT, YENEEA. CDR3 length equals 15 residues. V shed 5 bases and J 4 bases; nucleotides not matched to a gene: 7. The CDR3 loop reads CASSRRAGGPDTQYF. DNA for the CDR3: TGTGCCAGCAGCCGGCGGGCGGGAGGGCCAGATACGCAGTATTTT.

The chain combines TRBV19 with TRBJ1-2; 8 bases map to TRBD1. V shed 4 bases, J shed 2 bases, and the junction held 0 bases outside the gene matches. This CDR3 is 13 amino acids long. Germline CDR1 reads LNHDA; CDR2 reads SQIVND (reference sequence). The DNA for the CDR3 is TGTGCCAGTAGTAGGGACAGGAACTATGGCTACACCTTC. Protein: CASSRDRNYGYTF.

The rearrangement joins TRBV29-1 to TRBJ2-1, with unresolved D. The germline V gene has CDR1 SQVTM and CDR2 ANQGSEA. V lost 2 bases to trimming and J lost 6 bases, with 20 bases between them. CDR3 size: 16 residues. CDR3 sequence: CSVEHLRPGAFNEQFF. The CDR3 DNA sequence: TGCAGCGTTGAACACCTCCGCCCCGGAGCCTTCAATGAGCAGTTCTTC.

The chain links TRBV5-1 to TRBJ1-1, with TRBD1 identical over 10 bases. This CDR3 has 17 residues. Germline V gene lookup returns CDR1 SGHRS and CDR2 YFSETQ. The V gene end was trimmed by 1 base and the J gene end by 4 bases; junction bases not matched to a gene: 10. The chain's CDR3 is CASSLSGQGELGTEAFF. For the CDR3, the DNA is TGCGCCAGCAGCTTGAGTGGACAGGGGGAGTTAGGCACTGAAGCTTTCTTT.

The chain uses TRBV6-6 and TRBJ2-5, with D tentatively TRBD2 (5 bases). This CDR3 comprises 16 residues. The V end was cut by 0 bases, the J end by 1 base, with 12 bases between. CDR1 is MNHNY, CDR2 SVGAGI, per germline (reference sequence). In nucleotides, the CDR3 is TGTGCCAGCAGTTACTCGAGGGCTAACGCCCAAGAGACCCAGTACTTC. Its protein product is CASSYSRANAQETQYF.

The chain uses TRBV27 and TRBJ1-5, with D perhaps TRBD1 (6 bases). The CDR3 runs 16 residues. Trimming shortened V by 0 bases and J by 0 bases, and 9 bases separated the two germline ends. CDR1 and CDR2 (germline): MNHEY, SMNVEV (reference sequence). The CDR3 loop reads CASSLSGGSSNQPQHF. The DNA of the CDR3 is TGTGCCAGCAGTTTATCAGGGGGAAGTAGCAATCAGCCCCAGCATTTT.

This rearrangement joins TRBV6-6 to TRBJ2-4; 11 nucleotides agree with TRBD2. CDR1 MNHNY and CDR2 SVGAGI come from the germline V gene (reference sequence). The CDR3 loop spans 18 amino acids. The V and J ends lost 5 bases and 3 bases, in that order; junction bases with no gene match: 12. The CDR3, as DNA: TGTGCCAGCAGTCCGACTAGCGGGGACCCTCCAGGCAAAAACATTCAGTACTTC. Amino acids: CASSPTSGDPPGKNIQYF.

The chain has TRBV27 and TRBJ1-6; D might be TRBD1 (6 bases). Trimming pared 6 bases from V and 8 bases from J, leaving 14 bases between. The length of the CDR3 is 14 residues. Per germline, CDR1 MNHEY and CDR2 SMNVEV (reference sequence). The CDR3 DNA reads TGTGCCAGCAGCACCAGGGGTTTGCATTCACCCCTCCACTTT. Protein sequence: CASSTRGLHSPLHF.

V is TRBV7-6 and J is TRBJ2-2; a possible D gene is TRBD1 (5 bases). The length of the CDR3 is 15 residues. The germline CDR1 and CDR2 sequences are SGHVS and FNYEAQ. The V and J ends lost 5 bases and 9 bases respectively, with 19 bases between them. CDR3 amino acids: CASSLTPQGPRELFF. CDR3 nucleotides: TGTGCCAGCAGCCTAACACCCCAGGGTCCCCGGGAGCTGTTTTTT.

The genes are TRBV10-3 and TRBJ1-5; D is perhaps TRBD1 (5 bases). CDR1 is ENHRY and CDR2 is SYGVKD in the germline V gene. The germline V and J ends were trimmed by 4 bases and 7 bases, with 11 bases remaining between them. CDR3 length equals 13 residues. The CDR3 DNA is TGTGCCATCAGTGCCAGGGAATTACAGCCCCAGCATTTT. Residues: CAISARELQPQHF.

This clone occurred once. This chain connects TRBV18 to TRBJ2-4, with D maybe TRBD2 (5 bases). V dropped 6 bases and J dropped 3 bases, with 15 bases sitting between them. CDR1 and CDR2 from the germline V gene are KGHSH and LQKENI. The CDR3 has 15 residues. CDR3 DNA sequence: TGTGCCAGCTCTCCTCGGGAAGGCAGCAAAAACATTCAGTACTTC. Residues: CASSPREGSKNIQYF. The complete variable domain, with remaining parts taken from reference TRBV18 and TRBJ2-4, reads NAGVMQNPRHLVRRRGQEARLRCSPMKGHSHVYWYRQLPEEGLKFMVYLQKENIIDESGMPKERFSAEFPKEGPSILRIQQVVRGDSAAYFCASSPREGSKNIQYFGAGTRLSVL.

This clone was seen only once. This chain links TRBV4-1 with TRBJ2-5, with TRBD1 matching over 9 bases. Unmatched junction bases numbered 5, after V lost 2 bases and J lost 4 bases. This CDR3 comprises 15 residues. The germline gives CDR1 MGHRA, CDR2 YSYEKL. CDR3 residues: CASSQPQGARETQYF. CDR3 DNA: TGCGCCAGCAGCCAACCACAGGGGGCGCGAGAGACCCAGTACTTC.

The chain combines TRBV9 with TRBJ2-3; D perhaps matches TRBD2 (8 bases). The CDR3 sequence is 17 residues long. The V and J ends lost 0 bases and 2 bases respectively, with 16 bases between them. The germline CDR1 and CDR2 sequences are SGDLS and YYNGEE. The CDR3: CASSVDSGTDVTDTQYF. CDR3 sequence (DNA): TGTGCCAGCAGCGTAGATAGCGGGACAGACGTCACAGATACGCAGTATTTT.